The source of this TCR beta chain is a study of molecular identifiers for immune sequencing clone quantification. Study-wide context: Five aliquots were made in replicates from the RNA of around 18,000 or 91,000 naive CD8 cells, and four were sequenced. Overall study results and limits: Among some 1.1 million naive cells, spiked Jurkat TCR RNA from a single cell was reportedly detectable. Naive cells had under 1% of molecules in clones above 20 RNA copies, effectors over 97%.

CDR1 MGHRA and CDR2 YSYEKL come from the germline V gene. The CDR3 has 14 residues. Trimming left V 4 bases short and J 5 bases short, with 12 bases between. This clonotype was seen many times. Its antigen is as yet unknown. Methods described previously, with TCR primers listed, were used for bulk TCR libraries. TCRdb re-called the PCR reads with MiXCR, one entry per CDR3 protein. The table includes 300,000 to 350,000 distinct CDR3 sequences, 20% to 25% detected once. The rearrangement links TRBV4-1 to TRBJ1-5; D remains unclear. This clonotype was sampled from a human donor in good health. Some libraries in this study had Jurkat cell RNA spiked in. Specimen: naive CD8+ T cells from blood, with Jurkat cell RNA spiked in. Subset specified: FACS-sorted CD8+CD4-CCR7+CD45RA+ naive T cells. CDR3 bases: TGCGCCAGCAGCCCGGAATCGGTTGATCAGCCCCAGCATTTT. Translated: CASSPESVDQPQHF.